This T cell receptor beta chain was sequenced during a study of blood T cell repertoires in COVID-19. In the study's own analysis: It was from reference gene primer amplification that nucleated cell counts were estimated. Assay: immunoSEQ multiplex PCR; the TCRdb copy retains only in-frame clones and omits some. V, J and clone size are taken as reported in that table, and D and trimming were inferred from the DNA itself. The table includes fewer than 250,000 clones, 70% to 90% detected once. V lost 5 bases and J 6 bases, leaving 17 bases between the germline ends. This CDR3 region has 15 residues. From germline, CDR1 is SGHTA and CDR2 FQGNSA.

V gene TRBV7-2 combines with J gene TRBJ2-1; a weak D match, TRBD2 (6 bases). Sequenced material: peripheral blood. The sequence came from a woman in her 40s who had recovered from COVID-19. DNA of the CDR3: TGTGCCAGCAGCCCGGACTATTTAGGGTCCAATGAGCAGTTCTTC. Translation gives CASSPDYLGSNEQFF.